Listed below are T cell receptor beta chains from one sample, sequenced in a study of CD8 T cells in Susac syndrome. MiXCR was run by TCRdb on the immunoSEQ multiplex PCR reads, yielding one entry per CDR3 protein. The repertoire includes approximately 100,000 distinct CDR3 sequences, 80% to 95% of them detected once, and approximately 0.13% sits in the top ten. The sequencing input was CD4+ T cells from PBMCs. These receptors were obtained from a human donor in good health. CDR3s include the opening cysteine and the closing phenylalanine or tryptophan. The D gene is left open where the match is weak. For some rows the clone size is stated as once, few or many, or as a class when expanded; others skip it.

once 15 TRBJ1-5 TRBV20-1 TRBD1 TGCAGTGCACAACCCCGGGACAGGGGCAATCAGCCCCAGCATTTT CSAQPRDRGNQPQHF
few 14 TRBJ2-1 TRBV9 . TGTGCCAGCAGCGTCGAGGGGTCCTACAATGAGCAGTTCTTC CASSVEGSYNEQFF
. 12 TRBJ2-1 TRBV9 . TGTGCCAGCAGCGTAGGCGGATCCGAGCAGTTCTTC CASSVGGSEQFF
. 15 TRBJ1-1 TRBV15 . TGTGCCACCAGCAGGTCCCGGGGCGAGAACACTGAAGCTTTCTTT CATSRSRGENTEAFF
. 12 TRBJ1-2 TRBV19 . TGTGCCAGTAGTATAGTTCCGGGCGGCTACACCTTC CASSIVPGGYTF
. 13 TRBJ1-2 TRBV3-1 . TGTGCCAGCAGCCCCCCCGGGGGCGAGGGCTACACCTTC CASSPPGGEGYTF
once 16 TRBJ2-3 TRBV28 TRBD2 TGTGCCAGCAGTCCACGGGGGGTGGGACTTCCAGATACGCAGTATTTT CASSPRGVGLPDTQYF
. 15 TRBJ2-7 TRBV6-6 . TGTGCCAGCAGCCGCTTTAGCGCGAACACCTACGAGCAGTACTTC CASSRFSANTYEQYF
. 13 TRBJ1-2 TRBV5-6 . TGTGCCAGCAGAAAACAGGTCCCTCATGGCTACACCTTC CASRKQVPHGYTF
. 13 TRBJ1-1 TRBV18 . TGTGCCAGCTCATACACACGGGAAACTGAAGCTTTCTTT CASSYTRETEAFF
. 14 TRBJ2-5 TRBV7-2 TRBD2 TGTGCCAGCAGCGCCGACCGGGGAGGGGAGACCCAGTACTTC CASSADRGGETQYF
. 15 TRBJ2-1 TRBV9 TRBD2 TGTGCCAGCAGCGCCCGGCGGGAGGGGTCCAATGAGCAGTTCTTC CASSARREGSNEQFF
. 13 TRBJ2-7 TRBV29-1 . TGCAGCGTCCAAAGGCTACAGAACCCGGAGCAGTACTTC CSVQRLQNPEQYF
. 15 TRBJ2-7 TRBV5-1 TRBD2 TGCGCCAGCAGCTTCCTAGCGGGAGCTAGCAAAGAGCAGTACTTC CASSFLAGASKEQYF
. 13 TRBJ2-1 TRBV7-3 . TGTGCCAGCAGCTCCGGACTTTTGAATGAGCAGTTCTTC CASSSGLLNEQFF
. 16 TRBJ1-4 TRBV14 TRBD1 TGTGCCAGCAGCCTGCCGGGACAGGGAACTAATGAAAAACTGTTTTTT CASSLPGQGTNEKLFF
. 13 TRBJ1-1 TRBV3-1 TRBD1 TGTGCCAGCAGCCGTGGACAGGGCACTGAAGCTTTCTTT CASSRGQGTEAFF
. 16 TRBJ1-2 TRBV6-2/TRBV6-3 TRBD1 TGTGCCAGCCGTGTTTGGCGGACAGGGGGTTTTCGTGGCTACACCTTC CASRVWRTGGFRGYTF
. 13 TRBJ2-7 TRBV5-1 . TGCGCCAGCAGCGAGAGGGCAGGGTTCGAGCAGTACTTC CASSERAGFEQYF
. 11 TRBJ1-1 TRBV30 . TGTGCCTGGAGTGTGCAGCTCGAAGCTTTCTTT CAWSVQLEAFF
. 13 TRBJ2-1 TRBV20-1 TRBD2 TGCAGTGCCAGCAGCGGGGGGGCCAATGAGCAGTTCTTC CSASSGGANEQFF
. 13 TRBJ2-5 TRBV5-4 . TGTGCCAGCAGCTTGCCACCTGCTGGGTCCCAGTACTTC CASSLPPAGSQYF
. 15 TRBJ1-1 TRBV11-3 . TGTGCCAGCAGCGAATCAAGTGGGATGAACACTGAAGCTTTCTTT CASSESSGMNTEAFF
. 14 TRBJ1-1 TRBV20-1 . TGCAGTGCTAGAGGACTACAGGTGAACACTGAAGCTTTCTTT CSARGLQVNTEAFF
. 13 TRBJ1-2 TRBV2 . TGTGCCAGCAGTGAGAAGTTAGCTTATGGCTACACCTTC CASSEKLAYGYTF
. 14 TRBJ1-2 TRBV4-3 . TGCGCCAGCAGCCAAGACGGGAGGGGCTATGGCTACACCTTC CASSQDGRGYGYTF
. 15 TRBJ1-6 TRBV20-1 . TGCAGTGCTAGAGATACGGGGGCTGGTAATTCACCCCTCCACTTT CSARDTGAGNSPLHF
. 13 TRBJ2-5 TRBV29-1 . TGCAGCGTTGTGGAGATTGGGGGAGAGACCCAGTACTTC CSVVEIGGETQYF
. 17 TRBJ2-1 TRBV4-3 TRBD2 TGCGCCAGCAGCCAAGACCCAGCGGGAGGGCTTAACAATGAGCAGTTCTTC CASSQDPAGGLNNEQFF
. 12 TRBJ1-2 TRBV19 . TGTGCCAGTAGCTACGGGAGCTCCGGCTACACCTTC CASSYGSSGYTF
. 15 TRBJ1-1 TRBV20-1 . TGCAGTGCTAGAGATCTGGGGGGGGCGAACACTGAAGCTTTCTTT CSARDLGGANTEAFF
. 13 TRBJ1-1 TRBV5-5 . TGTGCCAGCAGGGGGACATTGAACACTGAAGCTTTCTTT CASRGTLNTEAFF
. 16 TRBJ2-5 TRBV20-1 TRBD2 TGCAGTGCTTCCGGGACTAGCGGGATCGGCGGAGAGACCCAGTACTTC CSASGTSGIGGETQYF
few 12 TRBJ2-1 TRBV5-4 TRBD1 TGTGCCAGCAGCTTGGAACAGGGGTCGGAGTTCTTC CASSLEQGSEFF
. 16 TRBJ2-3 TRBV6-6 . TGTGCCAGCAGTTCTCAACTAGCTTCTTCGCCAGATACGCAGTATTTT CASSSQLASSPDTQYF
. 15 TRBJ2-3 TRBV4-2 TRBD2 TGTGCCAGCAGCCAGGGACTAGCGGGCACAGATACGCAGTATTTT CASSQGLAGTDTQYF
. 12 TRBJ1-2 TRBV27 . TGTGCCAGCAGGCACCATCAGGGAGGCTACACCTTC CASRHHQGGYTF
. 19 TRBJ2-1 TRBV27 TRBD2 TGTGCCAGCAGTTTAAAGGGACTAGCGGGAGGAGGGAGATTATATGAGCAGTTCTTC CASSLKGLAGGGRLYEQFF
. 11 TRBJ1-2 TRBV29-1 . TGCAGCGTTGAGAGCCGTAATGGCTACACCTTC CSVESRNGYTF
few 13 TRBJ2-7 TRBV18 . TGTGCCAGCTCACCGAGGGCGTCCTACGAGCAGTACTTC CASSPRASYEQYF
once 14 TRBJ1-4 TRBV7-2 . TGTGCCAGCAGCTTTTTAGGGCCTAATGAAAAACTGTTTTTT CASSFLGPNEKLFF
once 13 TRBJ2-7 TRBV12-5 TRBD1 TGTGCTAGTGGTCACGGACAGGGCTACGAGCAGTACTTC CASGHGQGYEQYF
. 17 TRBJ1-1 TRBV3-1 . TGTGCCAGCAGCCAAGGGTCCCATCAGAGCCTGAACACTGAAGCTTTCTTT CASSQGSHQSLNTEAFF
. 13 TRBJ1-2 TRBV19 . TGTGCCAGTATGGGAGTGCTGGGCTATGGCTACACCTTC CASMGVLGYGYTF
. 15 TRBJ1-5 TRBV4-1 TRBD1 TGCGCCAGCAGCCAAGGCGAGGGGGCTGGTCAGCCCCAGCATTTT CASSQGEGAGQPQHF
. 12 TRBJ2-3 TRBV12-3/TRBV12-4 . TGTGCCAGCAGTTCCATGAGGGATACGCAGTATTTT CASSSMRDTQYF
. 14 TRBJ1-1 TRBV29-1 . TGCAGCGTTGAAGTTGGCAGTTCGAACACTGAAGCTTTCTTT CSVEVGSSNTEAFF
. 14 TRBJ1-1 TRBV7-2 TRBD1 TGTGCCAGCAGCCCGCGGACAGGGCCGCCTGAAGCTTTCTTT CASSPRTGPPEAFF
. 19 TRBJ2-1 TRBV20-1 TRBD2 TGCAGTGCTAGCCCGCCTAGCGGGAGATCTGGGAGGACCTACAATGAGCAGTTCTTC CSASPPSGRSGRTYNEQFF
. 17 TRBJ2-1 TRBV15 TRBD1 TGTGCCACCAGCAGAGATCGGGACAGGACTAAAAGGAATGAGCAGTTCTTC CATSRDRDRTKRNEQFF
. 15 TRBJ2-3 TRBV3-1 TRBD1 TGTGCCAGCAGCCACGCGGACAGGGAGACGGGTACGCAGTATTTT CASSHADRETGTQYF
. 16 TRBJ2-3 TRBV7-3 TRBD1 TGTGCCAGCAGCTCAACCGGGACAGAGATGGGCGATACGCAGTATTTT CASSSTGTEMGDTQYF
. 14 TRBJ2-7 TRBV7-8 TRBD2 TGTGCCAGCAGCAGTAGCGGGAGCTCCTACGAGCAGTACTTC CASSSSGSSYEQYF
. 11 TRBJ2-1 TRBV29-1 TRBD2 TGCAGCGTTGGGCTAGCGGGTGAGCAGTTCTTC CSVGLAGEQFF
. 14 TRBJ2-2 TRBV27 . TGTGCCAGCCGAGCAGTACAGAACACCGGGGAGCTGTTTTTT CASRAVQNTGELFF
. 15 TRBJ2-7 TRBV7-2 TRBD1 TGTGCCAGCAGCGCCGGACAGGGGGGGTTCTACGAGCAGTACTTC CASSAGQGGFYEQYF
. 12 TRBJ1-2 TRBV29-1 . TGCAGCGTTGAAGATCTTCCTGCGAGCTACACCTTC CSVEDLPASYTF
. 16 TRBJ1-5 TRBV6-2/TRBV6-3 . TGTGCCAGCAGCCGAGGGGGAAGGCTTTTCCATCAGCCCCAGCATTTT CASSRGGRLFHQPQHF
. 14 TRBJ1-2 TRBV29-1 . TGCAGCGTTGAAGGCCCCCCAAGGGTCGGTGGCTACACCTTC CSVEGPPRVGGYTF